This T cell receptor (beta chain) was found in a study of cytomegalovirus exposure and HLA in healthy donors. Study-wide context: About 80 million unique TCR sequences came from HLA-typed donors in an early release.

CDR3 length: 15 amino acids. V lost 0 bases and J 3 bases, leaving 13 bases between the germline ends. Germline V gene lookup returns CDR1 SGDLS and CDR2 YYNGEE. This clone was picked up one time. Its target is unknown. The study's findings and limits: Across donors, most TCRs were seen rarely, yet some public ones were widespread. In vitro testing confirmed a few CMV-associated chains as specific for CMV antigens. It is likely that the observed cluster of highly shared sequence variants was a sequencing artifact.

The study ran its PCR with 60 Vbeta and 13 Jbeta primers. This table comes from immunoSEQ multiplex PCR, and its TCRdb copy is limited to in-frame clones, with some not included. The data show more than 100,000 clones, roughly 71% seen once. The sample taken for sequencing was PBMCs. The TCR sequence derives from a woman aged 50 to 65 in good health and CMV-seropositive. The rearrangement joins TRBV9 to TRBJ2-7; maybe TRBD2 (5 bases). Here the CDR3 reads CASSVATRSFYEQYF. DNA for the CDR3: TGTGCCAGCAGCGTAGCCACTAGGAGTTTCTACGAGCAGTACTTC.